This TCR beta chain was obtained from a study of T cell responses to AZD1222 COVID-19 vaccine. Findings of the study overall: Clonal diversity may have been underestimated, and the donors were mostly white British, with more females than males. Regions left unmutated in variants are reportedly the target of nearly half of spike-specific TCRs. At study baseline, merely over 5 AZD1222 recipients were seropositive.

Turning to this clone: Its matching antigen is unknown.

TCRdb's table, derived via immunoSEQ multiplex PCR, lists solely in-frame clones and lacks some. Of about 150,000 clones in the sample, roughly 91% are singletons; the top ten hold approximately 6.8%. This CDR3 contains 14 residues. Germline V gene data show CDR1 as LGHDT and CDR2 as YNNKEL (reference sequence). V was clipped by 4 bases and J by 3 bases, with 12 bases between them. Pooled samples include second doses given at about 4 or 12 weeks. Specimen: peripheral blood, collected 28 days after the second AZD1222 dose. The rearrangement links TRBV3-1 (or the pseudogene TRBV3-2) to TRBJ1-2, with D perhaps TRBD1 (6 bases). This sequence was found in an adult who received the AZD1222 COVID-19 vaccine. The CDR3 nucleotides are TGTGCCAGCAGCCCCGAGGGGGGCGACTATGGCTACACCTTC. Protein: CASSPEGGDYGYTF.